The 26 T cell receptor beta chains in this list originate from one sample, sequenced in a study of graft-versus-host responses after intestinal transplantation (dated by TCRdb to about 2021). The library came from the immunoSEQ multiplex PCR assay. TCRdb provides this immuneACCESS table in a form limited to in-frame rearrangements. Some clones are lacking; in checked studies, under half of them reflect an unresolved V gene, and why the rest are absent is not known. A total of fewer than 95,000 clones appear in this sample, 80% to 95% of them only once. The ten largest clonotypes hold less than 0.6% of the sample. The time point label on this specimen signifies: cells obtained before transplantation from donor or recipient. These TCRs are of unknown antigen specificity. The sample consisted of unstimulated CD8+ T cells sorted from spleen or lymph node cells, taken before intestinal transplant. Receptors were obtained from a human donor who received an intestinal transplant.

The V and J genes are TRBV6-5 and TRBJ2-3; 10 bases are a match to TRBD2. This CDR3 contains 13 residues. V lost 5 bases and J lost 10; bases outside the gene matches: 6. Looked up from germline, CDR1 is MNHEY and CDR2 is SVGAGI. This CDR3 is CASSTIAGGAQYF. In nucleotides, the CDR3 is TGTGCCAGCAGTACAATAGCGGGAGGCGCGCAGTATTTT.

This chain connects TRBV4-2 to TRBJ2-1, with TRBD2 identical over 8 bases. CDR1 and CDR2 (germline): LGHNA, YNFKEQ. The J segment lost 0 bases and the V segment lost 4 bases, leaving 14 bases of the junction unmatched. CDR3 length: 19 residues. CDR3 amino acids: CASSPYLAGLPSSYNEQFF. CDR3 sequence (DNA): TGTGCCAGCAGCCCCTACCTAGCGGGCCTGCCAAGCTCCTACAATGAGCAGTTCTTC.

This chain connects TRBV4-3 to TRBJ1-2, with D unresolved. This CDR3 comprises 15 residues. Per the germline V gene, CDR1 is LGHNA and CDR2 is YSLEER. The V end was cut by 0 bases, the J end by 2 bases, with 10 bases between. CDR3 sequence reads: CASSQDPGKNYGYTF. The CDR3 region has the DNA TGCGCCAGCAGCCAAGATCCCGGGAAGAACTATGGCTACACCTTC.

The chain carries TRBV9 and TRBJ1-2; 7 positions agree with TRBD1. This CDR3 contains 15 residues. With 4 bases clipped from V and 6 bases from J, the junction kept 12 bases outside the gene matches. Germline V lookup: CDR1 SGDLS, CDR2 YYNGEE. CDR3 nucleotides: TGTGCCAGCAGCCCAGGGCTTTTCGGGACAGATGGCTACACCTTC. Its protein product is CASSPGLFGTDGYTF.

This clone was counted between two and nine times. This chain connects TRBV13 to TRBJ1-6; 9 bases line up with TRBD1. Germline CDR1 is PRHDT and CDR2 is FYEKMQ (reference sequence). With V trimmed by 5 bases and J by 9 bases, 5 bases remained unmatched. There are 14 residues in the CDR3. In DNA form, the CDR3 reads TGTGCCAGCAGCACCGGGACAGGGAGTTCACCCCTCCACTTT. Encoded protein: CASSTGTGSSPLHF.

The chain carries TRBV9 and TRBJ2-2; 10 positions match TRBD1. Germline V gives CDR1 SGDLS, CDR2 YYNGEE. V gave up 4 bases and J gave up 5 bases; unmatched junction bases: 5. CDR3 length: 15 amino acids. The chain's CDR3 is CASSFRDRGTGELFF. The CDR3 DNA sequence: TGTGCCAGCAGCTTCCGGGACAGGGGAACCGGGGAGCTGTTTTTT. The whole variable domain, filled in from reference TRBV9 and TRBJ2-2, reads DSGVTQTPKHLITATGQRVTLRCSPRSGDLSVYWYQQSLDQGLQFLIQYYNGEERAKGNILERFSAQQFPDLHSELNLSSLELGDSALYFCASSFRDRGTGELFFGEGSRLTVL.

This CDR3 reads CAWSVTGADTQYF. CDR3 nucleotides: TGTGCCTGGAGTGTAACAGGGGCAGATACGCAGTATTTT. V is TRBV30 and J is TRBJ2-3, with 7 bases aligning to TRBD1. CDR1 is GTSNPN, CDR2 SVGIG, per germline (reference sequence). This CDR3 has 13 amino acids. Trimming removed 0 bases from V and 4 bases from J; junction bases left unmatched: 1.

The V call is TRBV7-3, the J call TRBJ2-3; the D gene is possibly TRBD2 (5 bases). The CDR3 has 15 amino acids. V was shortened by 2 bases and J by 2 bases, with 11 bases between the two germline ends. In germline, CDR1 is SGHTA, CDR2 FQGTGA. The CDR3 region is CASSLGDYYTDTQYF. DNA of the CDR3: TGTGCCAGCAGCTTAGGAGACTACTACACAGATACGCAGTATTTT.

For the CDR3, the DNA is TGCGCCAGCAGCTCTAGCCCTCCTGTAGGGACCTATAATTCACCCCTCCACTTT. As protein: CASSSSPPVGTYNSPLHF. This sequence joins TRBV4-1 and TRBJ1-6; no clear D. This CDR3 comprises 18 residues. In germline, CDR1 is MGHRA, CDR2 YSYEKL. The V gene lost 5 bases and the J gene lost 2 bases, with 19 bases spanning the gap.

The chain has TRBV14 and TRBJ2-6; D is ambiguous. Deletions cut 0 bases from V and 0 bases from J, with 6 bases between. The CDR3 length is 16 residues. Germline loops: CDR1 SGHDN, CDR2 FVKESK. This CDR3 is CASSQDQISGANVLTF. The CDR3 DNA reads TGTGCCAGCAGCCAAGATCAAATCTCTGGGGCCAACGTCCTGACTTTC.

J is TRBJ2-3 and V is TRBV5-1; 8 bases fit TRBD2. The length of the CDR3 is 16 residues. The ends lost 4 bases at V and 0 bases at J; junction bases unmatched: 7. Looked up from germline, CDR1 is SGHRS and CDR2 is YFSETQ. The CDR3 sequence is CASSRKLAGSTDTQYF. Here the CDR3 DNA reads TGCGCCAGCAGCCGTAAGCTAGCGGGCAGCACAGATACGCAGTATTTT.

The CDR3 protein is CASSATDRDYYEQYF. The DNA for the CDR3 is TGTGCCAGCAGCGCCACGGACCGAGACTACTACGAGCAGTACTTC. This chain connects TRBV5-6 to TRBJ2-7; a possible D gene is TRBD2 (5 bases). Between the trimmed V and J ends, which lost 4 bases and 3 bases, there was a span of 17 bases. CDR1 is SGHDT and CDR2 is YYEEEE in the germline V gene. CDR3 size: 15 residues.

The gene calls are TRBV27 and TRBJ2-7; no reliable D call. Trimming pared 3 bases from V and 7 bases from J, leaving 13 bases between. Looked up from germline, CDR1 is MNHEY and CDR2 is SMNVEV (reference sequence). CDR3 size: 13 residues. The CDR3 here is CASSFGIGSEQYF. CDR3 in DNA: TGTGCCAGCAGTTTCGGTATCGGGTCGGAGCAGTACTTC.

This rearrangement joins TRBV4-1 to TRBJ2-7; 8 bases are a match to TRBD2. This CDR3 comprises 15 residues. Germline lookup yields CDR1 MGHRA and CDR2 YSYEKL. The J segment lost 0 bases and the V segment lost 3 bases, leaving 4 bases of the junction unmatched. CDR3 residues: CASSQTSVSSYEQYF. Written as DNA, the CDR3 is TGCGCCAGCAGCCAGACTAGCGTCAGCTCCTACGAGCAGTACTTC.

This chain links TRBV4-1 with TRBJ1-1, with 7 bases fitting TRBD1. After removal of 1 base from V and 4 bases from J, the junction contained 6 bases not matched to a gene. This CDR3 has 15 residues. Germline V gives CDR1 MGHRA, CDR2 YSYEKL. CDR3 DNA sequence: TGCGCCAGCAGCCAAGTTGACAGGGCGCCCACTGAAGCTTTCTTT. It is translated as CASSQVDRAPTEAFF.

The chain recombines TRBV6-1 with TRBJ2-1; perhaps TRBD2 as D (6 bases). Germline CDR1 and CDR2: MNHNS and SASEGT. V was trimmed by 2 bases and J by 4 bases, leaving 9 bases between them. This CDR3 is 14 amino acids long. The CDR3 reads CASSEYGRYNEQFF. Here the CDR3 DNA reads TGTGCCAGCAGTGAATACGGGAGATACAATGAGCAGTTCTTC.

The chain combines TRBV19 with TRBJ2-7; possibly TRBD1 for D (5 bases). This CDR3 spans 15 amino acids. Germline assignment: CDR1 LNHDA and CDR2 SQIVND (reference sequence). Trimming pared 5 bases from V and 1 base from J, leaving 15 bases between. The CDR3 DNA reads TGTGCCAGTAGTCATAGGGGTTCCGCTTCCTACGAGCAGTACTTC. This sequence encodes CASSHRGSASYEQYF.

About this clone itself: One junction end disagrees with the germline gene, perhaps due to a read error. This chain joins TRBV7-2 and TRBJ2-5; 7 bases are shared with TRBD2. Germline V gene sequence: CDR1 SGHTA, CDR2 FQGNSA. The CDR3 is 15 amino acids. The CDR3 is CASSIAGSFQETQYF. The CDR3 DNA follows: TGTGCCAGCAGCATAGCGGGCTCCTTCCAAGAGACCCAGTACTTC.

The genes are TRBV19 and TRBJ1-1; TRBD1 is a possible D gene (5 bases). This CDR3 is 15 amino acids long. Trimming removed 1 base from V and 4 bases from J, with 13 bases in between. Germline CDR1 reads LNHDA; CDR2 reads SQIVND (reference sequence). In DNA, the CDR3 is TGTGCCAGTAGTATAGGGTACGGGCAGGGCACTGAAGCTTTCTTT. This codes for CASSIGYGQGTEAFF. Full variable domain (outside the CDR3, taken from reference TRBV19 and TRBJ1-1): DGGITQSPKYLFRKEGQNVTLSCEQNLNHDAMYWYRQDPGQGLRLIYYSQIVNDFQKGDIAEGYSVSREKKESFPLTVTSAQKNPTAFYLCASSIGYGQGTEAFFGQGTRLTVV.

The rearrangement uses TRBV19 and TRBJ1-5; 8 nucleotides agree with TRBD1. The length of the CDR3 is 14 residues. Germline lookup yields CDR1 LNHDA and CDR2 SQIVND (reference sequence). V shed 7 bases, J shed 5 bases, and the junction held 7 bases outside the gene matches. The CDR3 DNA is TGTGCCAGTACCCCTACAGGGGGATATCAGCCCCAGCATTTT. Translated, it gives CASTPTGGYQPQHF.

The chain joins TRBV27 to TRBJ2-3; tentatively, D is TRBD2 (5 bases). The V gene lost 6 bases and the J gene lost 0 bases, with 19 bases spanning the gap. Germline CDR1 is MNHEY and CDR2 is SMNVEV (reference sequence). CDR3 length: 17 residues. The chain's CDR3 is CASRINSARTSTDTQYF. CDR3 in DNA: TGTGCCAGCAGAATAAATAGCGCGAGGACTAGCACAGATACGCAGTATTTT.

The rearrangement links TRBV19 to TRBJ1-1, with D unclear. V was cut by 6 bases and J by 10 bases, with 18 bases left in between. The CDR3 loop spans 13 amino acids. Germline V gene sequence: CDR1 LNHDA, CDR2 SQIVND (reference sequence). The CDR3 loop reads CASSPVPSAGAFF. The DNA of the CDR3 is TGTGCCAGTAGCCCCGTCCCGTCGGCGGGAGCTTTCTTT.

CDR3 sequence: CASSLDSHTYEQYF. The DNA of the CDR3 is TGTGCCAGCAGCCTGGACAGCCATACCTACGAGCAGTACTTC. The chain links TRBV7-9 to TRBJ2-7; possible D gene TRBD1, 6 bases. V lost 5 bases and J 2 bases, leaving 13 bases between the germline ends. The germline gives CDR1 SEHNR, CDR2 FQNEAQ (reference sequence). CDR3 length: 14 residues. The full variable domain, its missing parts supplied by reference TRBV7-9 and TRBJ2-7, is DTGVSQNPRHKITKRGQNVTFRCDPISEHNRLYWYRQTLGQGPEFLTYFQNEAQLEKSRLLSDRFSAERPKGSFSTLEIQRTEQGDSAMYLCASSLDSHTYEQYFGPGTRLTVT.

The V call is TRBV4-3, the J call TRBJ2-1; the D is unclear. Germline V gene lookup returns CDR1 LGHNA and CDR2 YSLEER. Trimming cost V 5 bases and J 7 bases, with 18 bases left between them. The CDR3 spans 15 residues. CDR3 nucleotide sequence: TGCGCCAGCAGCGCCTCTCGAACTGCCTTGAATGAGCAGTTCTTC. Translating it yields CASSASRTALNEQFF.

Concerning this clone: The junction departs from germline at one end; a sequencing error may be responsible. The V and J genes are TRBV9 and TRBJ1-4; D is uncertain. Germline CDR1 and CDR2: SGDLS and YYNGEE. The CDR3 spans 15 residues. The CDR3 coding sequence is TGTGCCAGCAGCGCCCGACGGACTGCGCGTTGGAAAACTGTTTTT. Protein: CASSARRTARWKTVF.

This CDR3 reads CASSRGPSSYEQYF. CDR3 nucleotide sequence: TGCGCCAGCAGCCGGGGGCCAAGCTCCTACGAGCAGTACTTC. The genes are TRBV4-1 and TRBJ2-7; D perhaps matches TRBD1 (6 bases). Germline V CDR1 and CDR2: MGHRA, YSYEKL. V was clipped by 4 bases and J by 0 bases, with 10 bases between them. This CDR3 region has 14 residues.